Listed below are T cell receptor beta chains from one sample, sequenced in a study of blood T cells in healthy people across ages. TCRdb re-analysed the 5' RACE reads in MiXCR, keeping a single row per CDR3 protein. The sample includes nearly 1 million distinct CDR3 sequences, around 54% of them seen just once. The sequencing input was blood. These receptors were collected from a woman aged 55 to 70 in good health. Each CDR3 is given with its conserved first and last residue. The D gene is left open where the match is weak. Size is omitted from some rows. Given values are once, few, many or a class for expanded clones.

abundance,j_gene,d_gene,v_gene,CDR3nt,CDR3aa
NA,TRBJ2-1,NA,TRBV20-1,TGCAGTGCCCGGACCCCCAGGCCCTCCAATGAGCAGTTCTTC,CSARTPRPSNEQFF
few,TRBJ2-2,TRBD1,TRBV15,TGTGCCACCAGCAGTCAGGGGGAGAACACCGGGGAGCTGTTTTTT,CATSSQGENTGELFF
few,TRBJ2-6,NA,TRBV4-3,TGCGCCAGCAGCCAAGGGGGGAAGAGCTCTGGGGCCAACGTCCTGACTTTC,CASSQGGKSSGANVLTF
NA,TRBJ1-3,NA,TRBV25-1,TGTGCCAGCAGTGGGGACATCAACTCTGGAAACACCATATATTTT,CASSGDINSGNTIYF
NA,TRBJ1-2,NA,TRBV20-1,TGCAGTGCTAGAGCGGTTGGGACCAACAACTATGGCTACACCTTC,CSARAVGTNNYGYTF
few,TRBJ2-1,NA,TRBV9,TGTGCCAGCAGCGTTTCCGGGAGTAACTATGAGCAGTTCTTC,CASSVSGSNYEQFF
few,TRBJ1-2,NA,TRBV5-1,TGCGCCAGCACCTCGTTTAAAGGAGACAACTATGGCTACACCTTC,CASTSFKGDNYGYTF
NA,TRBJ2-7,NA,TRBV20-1,TGCAGTGCTAGAGACCCGAACCGGGGCCACTACGAGCAGTACTTC,CSARDPNRGHYEQYF
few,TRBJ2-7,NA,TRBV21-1,TGTGCCAGCAGCTATTTATCGGGGACTAGCGGAGGGAGTTCCTACGAGCAGTACTTC,CASSYLSGTSGGSSYEQYF
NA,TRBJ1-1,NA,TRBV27,TGTGCCAGCAGCGGCCGGACCGGGACTGAAGCTTTCTTT,CASSGRTGTEAFF
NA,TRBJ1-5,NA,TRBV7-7,TGTGCCAGCGCACAGGGTTTCAATCAGCCCCAGCATTTT,CASAQGFNQPQHF
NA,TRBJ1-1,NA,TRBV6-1,TGTGCCAGCAGTGATTGGGGACGGGAGAACACTGAAGCTTTCTTT,CASSDWGRENTEAFF
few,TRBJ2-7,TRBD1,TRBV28,TGTGCCAGCGAAATTGGGCAGGGGGCTGCCTACGAGCAGTACTTC,CASEIGQGAAYEQYF
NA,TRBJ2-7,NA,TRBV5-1,TGCGCCAGCAGCGTGAACGCAGGGGACTACGAGCAGTACTTC,CASSVNAGDYEQYF
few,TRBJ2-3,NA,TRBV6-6,TGTGCCAGCAGTTACTCCTACACAGATACGCAGTATTTT,CASSYSYTDTQYF
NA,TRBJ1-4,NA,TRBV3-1,TGTGCCAGCAGCCAGACATCTAATGAAAAACTGTTTTTT,CASSQTSNEKLFF
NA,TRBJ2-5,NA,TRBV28,TGTGCCAGCACAAAACCCTCCGGGAGCGAGACCCAGTACTTC,CASTKPSGSETQYF
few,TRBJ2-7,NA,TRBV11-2,TGTGCCAGCAGGGGGGGTCCGCTTTACGAGCAGTACTTC,CASRGGPLYEQYF
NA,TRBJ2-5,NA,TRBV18,TGTGCCAGCTCACCACCCGCGGCTCTGACAGGTTCGGGGGAGCAGTACTTC,CASSPPAALTGSGEQYF
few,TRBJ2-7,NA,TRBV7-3,TGTGCCAGCAGCCGACTCTCCTACGAGCAGTACTTC,CASSRLSYEQYF
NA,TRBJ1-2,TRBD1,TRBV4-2,TGTGCCTGCAGCCAACCGACAGGGGTCTATGGCTACACCTTC,CACSQPTGVYGYTF